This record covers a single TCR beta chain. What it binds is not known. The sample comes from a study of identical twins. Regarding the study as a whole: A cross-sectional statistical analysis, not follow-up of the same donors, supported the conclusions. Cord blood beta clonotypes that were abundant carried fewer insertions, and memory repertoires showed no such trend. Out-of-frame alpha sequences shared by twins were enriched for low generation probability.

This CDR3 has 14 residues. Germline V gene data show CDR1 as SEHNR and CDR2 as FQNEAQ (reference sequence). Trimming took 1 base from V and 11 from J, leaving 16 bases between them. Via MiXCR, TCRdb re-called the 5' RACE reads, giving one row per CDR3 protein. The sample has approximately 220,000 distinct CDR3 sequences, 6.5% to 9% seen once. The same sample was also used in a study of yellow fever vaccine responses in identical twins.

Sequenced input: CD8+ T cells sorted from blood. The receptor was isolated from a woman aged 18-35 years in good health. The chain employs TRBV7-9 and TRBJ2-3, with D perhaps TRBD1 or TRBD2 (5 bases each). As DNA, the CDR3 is TGTGCCAGCAGCTTAGTCTCGGGGCCCCATGAGCAGTATTTT. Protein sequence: CASSLVSGPHEQYF.